This T cell receptor (beta chain) was sequenced for a study of control samples from healthy donors and cancer patients. The table lists this clone with a count of one. TCRdb's copy holds only in-frame clones and misses some; the assay was immunoSEQ multiplex PCR. Here the sample spans about 130,000 clones, around 90% being singletons. The germline V and J ends were trimmed by 5 bases and 2 bases, with 15 bases remaining between them. This CDR3 has 15 amino acids. Germline CDR1 SGHAT, CDR2 FQNNGV. This receptor was obtained from a man in his late teens or twenties in good health. Sequencing used blood. J is TRBJ2-5 and V is TRBV11-2; D possibly uses TRBD1 or TRBD2 (5 bases each). CDR3: CASSATVGGQETQYF. CDR3 in DNA: TGTGCCAGCAGCGCGACAGTTGGGGGACAAGAGACCCAGTACTTC.